A selection of T cell receptor beta chains follows, all from one sample in a study of human T cells and chemical hapten exposure. TCRdb itself ran the RACE reads through MiXCR, one entry per CDR3 protein. Here the sample spans over 100,000 distinct CDR3 sequences, approximately 8.8% being singletons. The source material was whole blood, sampled in connection with sensitization to the hapten diphenylcyclopropenone (DPC). These TCRs come from a woman aged 40-49 years with alopecia areata. Some clones in this sample may be carry-over from other donors' samples. The CDR3 runs from the conserved cysteine through the conserved F or W. Each record gives: D gene, V gene, CDR3 length, J gene, clone size, CDR3 DNA, CDR3 protein. The D gene is left open where the match is weak. Not all rows give a size; the values are once, few, many and, for expanded clones, a class.

NA,TRBV5-6,15,TRBJ1-5,few,TGTGCCAGCAGCTCCGGTGCTACAGGCAATCAGCCCCAGCATTTT,CASSSGATGNQPQHF
NA,TRBV7-2,15,TRBJ2-7,NA,TGTGCCAGCAGCCCTGGACCACGAGGCCCCTGGGAGCAGTACTTC,CASSPGPRGPWEQYF
NA,TRBV27,15,TRBJ1-1,many,TGTGCCAGCAGTTTTGGTCCTCCAGTGAACACTGAAGCTTTCTTT,CASSFGPPVNTEAFF
TRBD1,TRBV6-5,12,TRBJ1-1,NA,TGTGCCAGCAGTCAGGGGACAGGCCTGGCTTTCTTT,CASSQGTGLAFF
NA,TRBV7-2,17,TRBJ2-3,many,TGTGCCAGCAGCTTACCGTCTAGCCCTAGCCACGCAGATACGCAGTATTTT,CASSLPSSPSHADTQYF
NA,TRBV18,15,TRBJ1-6,few,TGTGCCAGCTCACCCTCCGAGGGGGAAACTTCACCCCTCCACTTT,CASSPSEGETSPLHF
TRBD2,TRBV11-2,15,TRBJ2-2,many,TGTGCCAGCAGCCCCGGACTAGTGGGCACCGGGGAGCTGTTTTTT,CASSPGLVGTGELFF
TRBD2,TRBV3-1,14,TRBJ2-7,many,TGTGCCAGCAGCCAAGGCGGGGGGGCTGGCGAGCAGTACTTC,CASSQGGGAGEQYF
NA,TRBV7-2,16,TRBJ2-7,many,TGTGCCAGCAGCCCTGGGGTTAGGGCGGGGTACTACGAGCAGTACTTC,CASSPGVRAGYYEQYF
NA,TRBV19,15,TRBJ1-2,many,TGTGCCAGTAGTTCGTCCGGACAAGGGGAGTATGGCTACACCTTC,CASSSSGQGEYGYTF
TRBD2,TRBV9,17,TRBJ2-3,NA,TGTGCCAGCAGCGTATACGGACTAGCGGGTAGCACAGATACGCAGTATTTT,CASSVYGLAGSTDTQYF
NA,TRBV14,12,TRBJ2-1,many,TGTGCCAGCAGCCTCCTGTTGTATGAGCAGTTCTTC,CASSLLLYEQFF
NA,TRBV2,16,TRBJ1-5,many,TGTGCCAGCAGCAGCCGTGTTGGGGGGGCGATTATGCCCCAGCATTTT,CASSSRVGGAIMPQHF
NA,TRBV7-2,14,TRBJ1-1,few,TGTGCCAGCAGCTTAGCGCTGGGGGGAGCAGAAGCTTTCTTT,CASSLALGGAEAFF
NA,TRBV6-5,15,TRBJ2-1,NA,TGTGCCAGCAGCTACGGGGACTTCTCCTACAATGAGCAGTTCTTC,CASSYGDFSYNEQFF
NA,TRBV7-9,16,TRBJ2-1,NA,TGTGCCAGCAGCCCCCTCGCAGGCACCCGATACAATGAGCAGTTCTTC,CASSPLAGTRYNEQFF
NA,TRBV7-2,13,TRBJ1-5,NA,TGTGCCAGCAGCTTAGCCTACAATCAGCCCCAGCATTTT,CASSLAYNQPQHF
TRBD2,TRBV4-2,17,TRBJ2-3,many,TGTGCCAGCAGCCAAGAAAGGAGCGGGGGGATCACAGATACGCAGTATTTT,CASSQERSGGITDTQYF
TRBD1,TRBV14,13,TRBJ1-5,many,TGTGCCAGCAGCCAGACAGGGGTTCAGCCCCAGCATTTT,CASSQTGVQPQHF
NA,TRBV9,9,TRBJ1-1,few,TGTGCCGGGGGCACTGAAGCTTTCTTT,CAGGTEAFF
TRBD2,TRBV10-3,15,TRBJ2-3,NA,TGTGCCATCAGTGGTAGCGGGGATAGCACAGATACGCAGTATTTT,CAISGSGDSTDTQYF
TRBD1,TRBV11-2,15,TRBJ1-3,few,TGTGCCAGCGCCTTTACAGGGGGCTCTGGAAACACCATATATTTT,CASAFTGGSGNTIYF
NA,TRBV9,13,TRBJ1-6,few,TGTGCCAGCAGCCGGATGGGGGGCTCACCCCTCCACTTT,CASSRMGGSPLHF
NA,TRBV3-1,15,TRBJ2-4,NA,TGTGCCAGCAGCCAAGCCGGGACCCTCAAAAACATTCAGTACTTC,CASSQAGTLKNIQYF
NA,TRBV6-5,13,TRBJ1-2,many,TGTGCCAGCAGTTATGGGGGGCTGCATGGCTACACCTTC,CASSYGGLHGYTF
NA,TRBV19,14,TRBJ1-1,many,TGTGCCAGTAGACGAGACAGACCGGGGTCTGAAGCTTTCTTT,CASRRDRPGSEAFF
NA,TRBV11-2,16,TRBJ2-2,many,TGTGCCACGATTCCGGCCGGGCAAGAAGGGGTAGGGGAGCTGTTTTTT,CATIPAGQEGVGELFF
NA,TRBV27,13,TRBJ2-2,NA,TGTGCCAGCAGTTTGCGGGTTCCCGGGGAGCTGTTTTTT,CASSLRVPGELFF
NA,TRBV30,13,TRBJ1-2,NA,TGTGCCTGGAGTGTACAGGCAGGGAATGGCTACACCTTC,CAWSVQAGNGYTF
NA,TRBV12-3/TRBV12-4,16,TRBJ2-3,NA,TGTGCCACCTCGACAGCCCCAGGGATTAGCACAGATACGCGGTATTTT,CATSTAPGISTDTRYF
NA,TRBV7-9,13,TRBJ2-2,many,TGTGCCAGCAGCCCAAGCGGGTCGGGGGAGCTGTTTTTT,CASSPSGSGELFF
NA,TRBV30,11,TRBJ2-7,many,TGTGCCTGGAGTACCAATTACGAGCAGTACTTC,CAWSTNYEQYF
NA,TRBV19,13,TRBJ2-2,few,TGTGCCAGTAGCCCCCTAGGGACCGGGGAGCTGTTTTTT,CASSPLGTGELFF
NA,TRBV29-1,14,TRBJ1-1,many,TGCAGCGTTGATTCCGGGCCAGTGAACACTGAAGCTTTCTTT,CSVDSGPVNTEAFF
TRBD1,TRBV6-2/TRBV6-3,16,TRBJ2-4,many,TGTGCCAGCCGAAGATACAGGGGGCCAAAAAAAAACATTCAGTACTTC,CASRRYRGPKKNIQYF
TRBD1,TRBV2,16,TRBJ1-1,few,TGTGCCAGCATCACCGGGACAGGAGCAATGAACACTGAAGCTTTCTTT,CASITGTGAMNTEAFF
TRBD2,TRBV29-1,15,TRBJ2-1,NA,TGCAGCGTTGAAAGGTTAGCGGGGGCCCGAAATGAGCAGTTCTTC,CSVERLAGARNEQFF
NA,TRBV6-5,14,TRBJ2-7,NA,TGTGCCAGCAGGGGGGACTTCCCGGGCTACGAGCAGTACTTC,CASRGDFPGYEQYF
NA,TRBV7-6,14,TRBJ2-3,many,TGTGCCAGCAGCCTTGCCTTAGGTACAGATACGCAGTATTTT,CASSLALGTDTQYF
TRBD2,TRBV6-5,17,TRBJ2-3,many,TGTGCCAGCAGTTACTCGGGCGGGGGGGGCATCACAGATACGCAGTATTTT,CASSYSGGGGITDTQYF
NA,TRBV11-3,15,TRBJ1-4,NA,TGTGCCAGCAGCGCCGCCAGCGCAACTAATGAAAAACTGTTTTTT,CASSAASATNEKLFF
NA,TRBV29-1,11,TRBJ1-6,NA,TGCAGCGTAAAGACGGCTGGGTCCCTCCACTTT,CSVKTAGSLHF
TRBD1,TRBV10-3,15,TRBJ2-7,few,TGTGCCATCAGAAAGGGACAGGGGGCCTCCTACGAGCAGTACTTC,CAIRKGQGASYEQYF
NA,TRBV20-1,13,TRBJ2-6,many,TGCAGTGCTAGTAACTCTGGGGCCAACGTCCTGACTTTC,CSASNSGANVLTF
NA,TRBV5-6,16,TRBJ2-3,NA,TGTGCCAGCAGCACCCGGAATGTCAGGGGATCAGATACGCAGTATTTT,CASSTRNVRGSDTQYF
TRBD2,TRBV7-2,17,TRBJ2-1,few,TGTGCCAGCAGCCAGGGACTAGCGGGGGGCGCCTACAATGAGCAGTTCTTC,CASSQGLAGGAYNEQFF
NA,TRBV10-3,15,TRBJ1-1,many,TGTGCCATCAGTGAGATTACGACAGTTCACACTGAAGCTTTCTTT,CAISEITTVHTEAFF
NA,TRBV7-2,15,TRBJ2-5,many,TGTGCCAGCAGCTTAGAGCAGGGGATCGGGGAGACCCAGTACTTC,CASSLEQGIGETQYF
NA,TRBV3-1,12,TRBJ1-5,NA,TGTGCCAGCAGCCAAGGGACCCAGCCCCAGCATTTT,CASSQGTQPQHF
NA,TRBV7-9,18,TRBJ2-1,few,TGTGCCAGCAGCTTAACGGGGCAGAGTTTAGGGAAATACAATGAGCAGTTCTTC,CASSLTGQSLGKYNEQFF
TRBD2,TRBV27,15,TRBJ2-3,NA,TGTGCCAGCAGCTACGGGGGGATAAGCACAGATACGCAGTATTTT,CASSYGGISTDTQYF
NA,TRBV20-1,13,TRBJ1-6,few,TGCAGTTACAGGTCCTCCTATAATTCACCCCTCCACTTT,CSYRSSYNSPLHF
NA,TRBV12-3/TRBV12-4,15,TRBJ1-2,many,TGTGCCAGCCTCACCCTGCCGCAGCAAGCATGGGGCTACACCTTC,CASLTLPQQAWGYTF
TRBD1,TRBV2,15,TRBJ1-6,NA,TGTGCCAGCAGAGGACAGGGAGGAAGGAATTCACCCCTCCACTTT,CASRGQGGRNSPLHF
TRBD2,TRBV19,16,TRBJ2-1,many,TGTGCCAGTAGTATGGCCCTAGGACTAGCGGGGGGAGGAAGGTTCTTC,CASSMALGLAGGGRFF
NA,TRBV4-3,16,TRBJ2-7,many,TGCGCCAGCAGCCAAGAAGGGGGGGACACCTCCTACGAGCAGTACTTC,CASSQEGGDTSYEQYF
NA,TRBV7-9,16,TRBJ2-1,few,TGTGCCAGCAGCTTAGTCCTAGATTGGTCCTACAATGAGCAGTTCTTC,CASSLVLDWSYNEQFF